A single sample gave rise to the 11 T cell receptor beta chains below, sequenced in a study of cytomegalovirus exposure and HLA in healthy donors. The PCR was carried out with 60 Vbeta primers and 13 Jbeta primers. Libraries were prepared by immunoSEQ multiplex PCR; TCRdb keeps only in-frame clonotypes and omits some of them. The sample has roughly 180,000 clones; roughly 74% are singletons. Sample: PBMCs. The source is a female donor in good health and CMV-seronegative.

The chain carries TRBV2 and TRBJ1-1; no firm D call. Per the germline V gene, CDR1 is SNHLY and CDR2 is FYNNEI. The germline V and J ends were trimmed by 6 bases and 8 bases, with 13 bases remaining between them. The CDR3 loop spans 12 amino acids. The CDR3 nucleotides are TGTGCCAGCAGGGCGGAGGGATCCGAAGCTTTCTTT. Protein product: CASRAEGSEAFF.

The chain recombines TRBV7-9 with TRBJ2-1, with D possibly matching TRBD2 (7 bases). Germline CDR1 and CDR2: SEHNR and FQNEAQ (reference sequence). The V end lost 5 bases, the J end lost 1 base, and 15 bases lay between the germline ends. The CDR3 sequence is 16 residues long. CDR3 loop: CASSPPGGRSYNEQFF. CDR3 bases: TGTGCCAGCAGCCCCCCGGGGGGCAGGTCCTACAATGAGCAGTTCTTC.

J is TRBJ1-4 and V is TRBV5-5; maybe TRBD1 (5 bases). The CDR3 extends over 13 amino acids. Looked up from germline, CDR1 is SGHKS and CDR2 is YYEKEE (reference sequence). Trimming took 4 bases from V and 5 from J, leaving 9 bases between them. The CDR3 loop is CASSRSGNEKLFF. As DNA, the CDR3 is TGTGCCAGCAGCCGCTCAGGGAATGAAAAACTGTTTTTT. The full variable domain, with the rest looked up from reference TRBV5-5 and TRBJ1-4, is DAGVTQSPTHLIKTRGQQVTLRCSPISGHKSVSWYQQVLGQGPQFIFQYYEKEERGRGNFPDRFSARQFPNYSSELNVNALLLGDSALYLCASSRSGNEKLFFGSGTQLSVL.

This chain joins TRBV13 and TRBJ2-2, with 11 bases that match TRBD2. With V trimmed by 1 base and J by 3 bases, 4 bases remained unmatched. The CDR3 spans 17 residues. CDR1 and CDR2 (germline): PRHDT, FYEKMQ (reference sequence). The CDR3 DNA reads TGTGCCAGCAGCTTAGTACTAGCGGGGGCCGACACCGGGGAGCTGTTTTTT. Translated, it gives CASSLVLAGADTGELFF. The full variable domain, its missing parts supplied by reference TRBV13 and TRBJ2-2, is AAGVIQSPRHLIKEKRETATLKCYPIPRHDTVYWYQQGPGQDPQFLISFYEKMQSDKGSIPDRFSAQQFSDYHSELNMSSLELGDSALYFCASSLVLAGADTGELFFGEGSRLTVL.

This CDR3 reads CASSQDGGRQTQYF. As DNA, the CDR3 is TGCGCCAGCAGCCAAGATGGGGGGAGGCAGACCCAGTACTTC. This chain uses TRBV4-3 with TRBJ2-5; TRBD2 is a possible D gene (6 bases). Deletions cut 0 bases from V and 6 bases from J, with 11 bases between. The CDR3 totals 14 residues. Germline-derived CDR1 and CDR2 are LGHNA and YSLEER.

The chain couples TRBV4-3 to TRBJ2-3; 7 bases line up with TRBD2. The V and J ends lost 4 bases and 2 bases, in that order; junction bases with no gene match: 9. CDR1 and CDR2 (germline): LGHNA, YSLEER. CDR3 length equals 16 residues. This chain's CDR3 is CASSPGRGSFTDTQYF. In nucleotides, the CDR3 is TGCGCCAGCAGCCCCGGCCGCGGGAGCTTCACAGATACGCAGTATTTT.

This chain connects TRBV30 to TRBJ2-1, with D maybe TRBD2 (6 bases). The CDR3 is 12 amino acids. V lost 3 bases to trimming and J lost 9 bases, with 12 bases between them. Germline V gene data show CDR1 as GTSNPN and CDR2 as SVGIG (reference sequence). The CDR3 loop reads CAWSPWRGEQFF. The CDR3 bases are TGTGCCTGGAGCCCCTGGCGGGGTGAGCAGTTCTTC.

J is TRBJ2-2 and V is TRBV28, with TRBD2 matching over 7 bases. Germline V gene sequence: CDR1 MDHEN, CDR2 SYDVKM. V was pared by 2 bases and J by 0 bases, with 0 bases of the junction left unmatched. CDR3 length: 15 residues. The CDR3 nucleotides are TGTGCCAGCAGTTTAGCGGGAGCGAACACCGGGGAGCTGTTTTTT. Amino acid sequence: CASSLAGANTGELFF.

V and J are TRBV9 and TRBJ2-5; D perhaps matches TRBD2 (7 bases). The CDR3 contains 16 residues. With 0 bases removed from V and 5 bases from J, the gap between germline ends came to 17 bases. Per the germline V gene, CDR1 is SGDLS and CDR2 is YYNGEE. CDR3 DNA sequence: TGTGCCAGCAGCGTAGGCGGGAGAGGGGGGAGGGAGACCCAGTACTTC. This sequence encodes CASSVGGRGGRETQYF. Together with reference TRBV9 and TRBJ2-5, the CDR3 gives the full variable domain: DSGVTQTPKHLITATGQRVTLRCSPRSGDLSVYWYQQSLDQGLQFLIQYYNGEERAKGNILERFSAQQFPDLHSELNLSSLELGDSALYFCASSVGGRGGRETQYFGPGTRLLVL.

The chain uses TRBV7-3 and TRBJ2-1; 11 bases agree with TRBD1. CDR1 SGHTA and CDR2 FQGTGA come from the germline V gene. The CDR3 is 15 residues long. V lost 5 bases and J lost 10; bases outside the gene matches: 10. The CDR3 sequence is CASSDTGTGGEEQFF. CDR3 sequence (DNA): TGTGCCAGCAGCGATACCGGGACAGGGGGAGAAGAGCAGTTCTTC.

V gene TRBV7-2 combines with J gene TRBJ2-3; D is ambiguous. The V end was cut by 5 bases, the J end by 2 bases, with 2 bases between. Germline loops: CDR1 SGHTA, CDR2 FQGNSA. The CDR3 extends over 11 amino acids. CDR3 nucleotide sequence: TGTGCCAGCAGCCACACAGATACGCAGTATTTT. This gives the protein CASSHTDTQYF.